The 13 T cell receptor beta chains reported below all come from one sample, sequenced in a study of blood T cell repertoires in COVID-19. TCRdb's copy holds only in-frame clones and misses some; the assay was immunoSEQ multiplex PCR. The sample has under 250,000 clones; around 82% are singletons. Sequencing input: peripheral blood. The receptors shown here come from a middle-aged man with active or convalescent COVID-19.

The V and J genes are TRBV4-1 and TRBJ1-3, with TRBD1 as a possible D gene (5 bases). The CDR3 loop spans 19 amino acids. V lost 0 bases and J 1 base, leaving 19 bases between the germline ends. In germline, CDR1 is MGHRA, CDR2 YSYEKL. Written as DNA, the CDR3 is TGCGCCAGCAGCCAAGATTTGGGGCAGGGTGGGTGGTCTGGAAACACCATATATTTT. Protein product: CASSQDLGQGGWSGNTIYF.

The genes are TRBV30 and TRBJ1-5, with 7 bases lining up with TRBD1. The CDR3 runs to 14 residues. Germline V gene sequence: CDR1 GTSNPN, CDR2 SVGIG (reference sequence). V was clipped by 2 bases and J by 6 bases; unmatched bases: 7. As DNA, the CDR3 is TGTGCCTGGAGTCACACAGGGGCATCTCAGCCCCAGCATTTT. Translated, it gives CAWSHTGASQPQHF.

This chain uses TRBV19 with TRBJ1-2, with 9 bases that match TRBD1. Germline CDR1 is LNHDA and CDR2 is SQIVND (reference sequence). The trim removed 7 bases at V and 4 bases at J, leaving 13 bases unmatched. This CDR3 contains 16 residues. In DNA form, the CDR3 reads TGTGCCAGTAATGGGGACAGGGCCCTATCGGGCTATGGCTACACCTTC. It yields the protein CASNGDRALSGYGYTF.

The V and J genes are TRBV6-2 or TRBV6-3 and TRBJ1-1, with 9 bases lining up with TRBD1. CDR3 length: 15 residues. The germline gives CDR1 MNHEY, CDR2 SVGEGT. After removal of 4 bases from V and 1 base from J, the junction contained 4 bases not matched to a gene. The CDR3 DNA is TGTGCCAGCAGTTCCCTGACAGGGGGGAACACTGAAGCTTTCTTT. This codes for CASSSLTGGNTEAFF.

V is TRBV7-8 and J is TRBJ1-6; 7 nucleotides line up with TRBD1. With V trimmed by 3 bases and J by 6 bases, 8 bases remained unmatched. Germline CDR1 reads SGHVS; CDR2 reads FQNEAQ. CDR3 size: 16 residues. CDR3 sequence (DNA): TGTGCCAGCAGCTTCGACAGGGTAGGGGCTAATTCACCCCTCCACTTT. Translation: CASSFDRVGANSPLHF.

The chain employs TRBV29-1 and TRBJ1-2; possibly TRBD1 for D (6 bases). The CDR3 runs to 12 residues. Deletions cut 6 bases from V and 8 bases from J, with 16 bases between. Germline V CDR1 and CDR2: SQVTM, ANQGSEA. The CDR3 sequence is CSVWTVQGGYTF. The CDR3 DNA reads TGCAGCGTGTGGACAGTCCAAGGGGGCTACACCTTC.

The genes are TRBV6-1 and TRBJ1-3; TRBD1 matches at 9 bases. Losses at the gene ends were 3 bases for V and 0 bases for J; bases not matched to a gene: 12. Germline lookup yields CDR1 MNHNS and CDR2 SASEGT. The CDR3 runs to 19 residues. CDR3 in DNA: TGTGCCAGCAGTGATAAGGGGACAGGGTCTACCTCCTCTGGAAACACCATATATTTT. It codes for CASSDKGTGSTSSGNTIYF.

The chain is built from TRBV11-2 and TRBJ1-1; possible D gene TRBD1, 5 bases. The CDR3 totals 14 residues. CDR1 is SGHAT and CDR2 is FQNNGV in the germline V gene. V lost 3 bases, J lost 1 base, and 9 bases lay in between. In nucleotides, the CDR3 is TGTGCCAGCAGCTTGACCGACAGGAACACTGAAGCTTTCTTT. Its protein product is CASSLTDRNTEAFF.

The CDR3 DNA follows: TGTGCCAGCAGTTATGGGACAGGGGGCGGTTACGAGCAGTACTTC. This gives the protein CASSYGTGGGYEQYF. The rearrangement uses TRBV5-5 and TRBJ2-7; 12 positions agree with TRBD1. Per germline, CDR1 SGHKS and CDR2 YYEKEE (reference sequence). Trimming took 5 bases from V and 4 from J; bases not matched to a gene: 7. CDR3 length equals 15 residues. Combining the CDR3 with reference TRBV5-5 and TRBJ2-7 gives the whole variable domain DAGVTQSPTHLIKTRGQQVTLRCSPISGHKSVSWYQQVLGQGPQFIFQYYEKEERGRGNFPDRFSARQFPNYSSELNVNALLLGDSALYLCASSYGTGGGYEQYFGPGTRLTVT.

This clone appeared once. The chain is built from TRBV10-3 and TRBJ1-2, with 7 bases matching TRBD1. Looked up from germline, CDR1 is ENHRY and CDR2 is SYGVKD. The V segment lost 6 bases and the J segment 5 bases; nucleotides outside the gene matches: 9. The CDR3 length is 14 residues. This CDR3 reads CAISPGQDLYGYTF. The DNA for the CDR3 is TGTGCCATCAGCCCTGGACAGGACTTATATGGCTACACCTTC.

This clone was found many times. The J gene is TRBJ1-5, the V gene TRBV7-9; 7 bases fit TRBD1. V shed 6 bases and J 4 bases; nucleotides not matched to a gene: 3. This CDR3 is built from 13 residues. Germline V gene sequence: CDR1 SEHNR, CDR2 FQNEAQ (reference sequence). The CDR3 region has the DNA TGTGCCAGCAGTCCAGGGGGAAATCAGCCCCAGCATTTT. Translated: CASSPGGNQPQHF.

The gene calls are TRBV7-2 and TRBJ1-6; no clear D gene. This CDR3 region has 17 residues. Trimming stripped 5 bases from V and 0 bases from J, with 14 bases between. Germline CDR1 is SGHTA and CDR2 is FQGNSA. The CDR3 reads CASSPRVGSSYNSPLHF. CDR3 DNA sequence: TGTGCCAGCAGCCCGAGAGTCGGGAGCTCCTATAATTCACCCCTCCACTTT.

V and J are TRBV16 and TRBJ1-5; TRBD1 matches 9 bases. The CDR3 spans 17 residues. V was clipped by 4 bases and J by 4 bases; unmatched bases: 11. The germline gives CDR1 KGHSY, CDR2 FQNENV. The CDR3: CASSLPSGTGFNQPQHF. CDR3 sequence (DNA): TGTGCCAGCAGCCTTCCATCCGGGACAGGGTTTAATCAGCCCCAGCATTTT.